This T cell receptor beta chain appears in the sequencing data of a study of OX40 agonist ivuxolimab in advanced cancers. The assay was immunoSEQ multiplex PCR, and TCRdb's table has in-frame clones only and misses some. This sample yields more than 100,000 clones, of which about nine tenths are seen a single time; approximately 1% belongs to the top ten. The CDR3 runs 14 residues. V gave up 2 bases and J gave up 5 bases; unmatched junction bases: 4. Per germline, CDR1 SGHNT and CDR2 YYREEE (reference sequence). The receptor was derived from an adult with an advanced solid tumor such as melanoma, head and neck, liver or kidney cancer. This chain uses TRBV5-4 with TRBJ2-1; 7 positions match TRBD2. The specimen was CD4+ or CD8+ T cells sorted from blood, collected in a trial of the OX40 agonist ivuxolimab. This CDR3 reads CASSLAGINNEQFF. In nucleotides, the CDR3 is TGTGCCAGCAGCTTAGCGGGAATAAACAATGAGCAGTTCTTC.